The 20 T cell receptor beta chains listed next were all sequenced from one sample in a study of OX40 agonist ivuxolimab in advanced cancers. Repertoires were generated with immunoSEQ multiplex PCR, while TCRdb's copy carries only in-frame clones and drops some. Among approximately 70,000 clones, roughly 92% were seen once, and the ten largest hold over 0.35%. The material sequenced was CD4+ or CD8+ T cells sorted from blood, taken in a trial of the OX40 agonist ivuxolimab. These receptors originate from an adult with an advanced solid tumor such as melanoma, head and neck, liver or kidney cancer.

In this sample, this clone turned up once. The chain couples TRBV18 to TRBJ2-5; 9 bases fit TRBD2. V lost 6 bases to trimming and J lost 3 bases; unmatched junction nucleotides: 5. Per germline, CDR1 KGHSH and CDR2 LQKENI. The CDR3 has 14 amino acids. DNA of the CDR3: TGTGCCAGCTCCCGTAGCGGGAGCGAAGAGACCCAGTACTTC. Encoded protein: CASSRSGSEETQYF.

This sequence joins TRBV7-6 and TRBJ2-5; 8 bases are shared with TRBD1. Germline lookup yields CDR1 SGHVS and CDR2 FNYEAQ. The trim removed 3 bases at V and 2 bases at J, leaving 5 bases unmatched. The CDR3 totals 15 residues. CDR3 loop: CASSFQGAGQETQYF. The DNA of the CDR3 is TGTGCCAGCAGCTTCCAGGGGGCAGGTCAAGAGACCCAGTACTTC.

The rearrangement joins TRBV5-1 to TRBJ1-3; perhaps TRBD1 as D (5 bases). Germline-derived CDR1 and CDR2 are SGHRS and YFSETQ. CDR3 length: 16 residues. The V gene lost 0 bases and the J gene lost 1 base, with 11 bases spanning the gap. The CDR3 DNA reads as TGCGCCAGCAGCTTGGGACAGAAAATATCTGGAAACACCATATATTTT. This codes for CASSLGQKISGNTIYF.

The chain joins TRBV29-1 to TRBJ1-2; 9 bases are a match to TRBD1. Germline-derived CDR1 and CDR2 are SQVTM and ANQGSEA. V trimming: 7 bases; J trimming: 6 bases; junction bases outside the gene matches: 6. The CDR3 is 12 amino acids. The CDR3 DNA is TGCAGCGCAGACAGGGGGGTGGATGGCTACACCTTC. Translated, it gives CSADRGVDGYTF.

CDR3: CASSVQGGIQYF. CDR3 nucleotides: TGTGCCAGCAGTGTGCAGGGGGGCATTCAGTACTTC. The chain uses TRBV2 and TRBJ2-4; possibly TRBD1 for D (7 bases). CDR3 length: 12 amino acids. Germline assignment: CDR1 SNHLY and CDR2 FYNNEI. V was pared by 4 bases and J by 9 bases, with 10 bases between.

The chain carries TRBV5-4 and TRBJ2-2; D is ambiguous. With 4 bases removed from V and 0 bases from J, the gap between germline ends came to 16 bases. The CDR3 loop spans 17 amino acids. Germline CDR1 SGHNT, CDR2 YYREEE (reference sequence). CDR3 loop: CASSPPTGDSNTGELFF. CDR3 DNA sequence: TGTGCCAGCAGCCCCCCGACTGGAGATTCGAACACCGGGGAGCTGTTTTTT.

The chain joins TRBV19 to TRBJ2-1; 9 bases agree with TRBD2. In germline, CDR1 is LNHDA, CDR2 SQIVND (reference sequence). CDR3 length equals 14 residues. V shed 0 bases, J shed 15 bases, and the junction held 9 bases outside the gene matches. The CDR3 sequence is CASSIDTSGFGGFF. The DNA of the CDR3 is TGTGCCAGTAGTATAGACACTAGCGGGTTTGGCGGGTTCTTC.

J is TRBJ2-7 and V is TRBV2; no reliable D call. V was trimmed by 7 bases and J by 0 bases, leaving 7 bases between them. Germline CDR1 and CDR2: SNHLY and FYNNEI. The CDR3 totals 12 residues. Written as DNA, the CDR3 is TGTGCCAGCACCCTTAGCTCCTACGAGCAGTACTTC. It encodes CASTLSSYEQYF. Full variable domain (missing parts from reference TRBV2 and TRBJ2-7): EPEVTQTPSHQVTQMGQEVILRCVPISNHLYFYWYRQILGQKVEFLVSFYNNEISEKSEIFDDQFSVERPDGSNFTLKIRSTKLEDSAMYFCASTLSSYEQYFGPGTRLTVT.

The genes are TRBV7-2 and TRBJ1-3, with a possible D match to TRBD1 (5 bases). The CDR3 spans 17 residues. Germline values: CDR1 SGHTA, CDR2 FQGNSA. Trimming removed 4 bases from V and 0 bases from J, with 16 bases in between. The CDR3 protein is CASSSSGTDSSGNTIYF. Written as DNA, the CDR3 is TGTGCCAGCAGCTCTTCCGGGACTGATAGCTCTGGAAACACCATATATTTT.

The V and J genes are TRBV19 and TRBJ1-6; 9 bases are a match to TRBD1. Germline values: CDR1 LNHDA, CDR2 SQIVND (reference sequence). Trimming removed 7 bases from V and 9 bases from J; junction bases left unmatched: 7. The CDR3 consists of 14 residues. In DNA, the CDR3 is TGTGCCAGTAAAACCGGGACAGGGCTTTCACCCCTCCACTTT. This translates into CASKTGTGLSPLHF.

The chain carries TRBV7-2 and TRBJ2-5, with D perhaps matching TRBD2 (7 bases). This CDR3 has 12 residues. V shed 8 bases and J shed 5 bases, with 12 bases lying between them. Germline V lookup: CDR1 SGHTA, CDR2 FQGNSA. CDR3 coding DNA: TGTGCCAGCCAGGGGAGGGGGGAGACCCAGTACTTC. Amino acid sequence: CASQGRGETQYF. Full variable domain (rest looked up from reference TRBV7-2 and TRBJ2-5): GAGVSQSPSNKVTEKGKDVELRCDPISGHTALYWYRQSLGQGLEFLIYFQGNSAPDKSGLPSDRFSAERTGGSVSTLTIQRTQQEDSAVYLCASQGRGETQYFGPGTRLLVL.

The V call is TRBV2, the J call TRBJ2-1, with a tentative D call TRBD2 (6 bases). Germline lookup yields CDR1 SNHLY and CDR2 FYNNEI. V dropped 8 bases and J dropped 7 bases, with 18 bases sitting between them. The CDR3 is 14 residues long. The CDR3 reads CASQAGTHGNEQFF. The DNA for the CDR3 is TGTGCCAGCCAGGCCGGGACTCATGGTAATGAGCAGTTCTTC.

The chain recombines TRBV18 with TRBJ1-3; D not certain. The CDR3 has 16 amino acids. Between the trimmed V and J ends, which lost 2 bases and 0 bases, there was a span of 11 bases. CDR1 and CDR2 (germline): KGHSH, LQKENI. CDR3 DNA sequence: TGTGCCAGCTCACCATACTACGATCGCTCTGGAAACACCATATATTTT. It specifies CASSPYYDRSGNTIYF.

The chain couples TRBV6-5 to TRBJ2-1, with D tentatively TRBD1 or TRBD2 (6 bases each). V was clipped by 6 bases and J by 5 bases, with 17 bases between them. Germline CDR1 and CDR2: MNHEY and SVGAGI. CDR3 size: 15 residues. The CDR3 DNA follows: TGTGCCAGCAGCATGAGGGGGGCCGGGGACAATGAGCAGTTCTTC. Protein: CASSMRGAGDNEQFF.

The chain is built from TRBV18 and TRBJ2-5; 8 positions agree with TRBD1. Losses at the gene ends were 2 bases for V and 4 bases for J; bases not matched to a gene: 0. Germline CDR1 KGHSH, CDR2 LQKENI. The CDR3 sequence is 13 residues long. This CDR3 is CASSPGTGETQYF. CDR3 sequence (DNA): TGTGCCAGCTCACCAGGGACAGGAGAGACCCAGTACTTC.

The chain employs TRBV7-9 and TRBJ2-7, with D tentatively TRBD1 (5 bases). The ends were cut back, 4 bases at V and 4 bases at J, with 8 bases in the middle. CDR1 is SEHNR, CDR2 FQNEAQ, per germline (reference sequence). This CDR3 spans 12 amino acids. As DNA, the CDR3 is TGTGCCAGCAGCTCCCAGGGTTACGAGCAGTACTTC. It specifies CASSSQGYEQYF.

This rearrangement joins TRBV7-8 to TRBJ2-7, with a tentative D call TRBD1 (5 bases). Trimming took off 1 base at V and 1 base at J, with 8 bases between the two ends. The CDR3 length is 14 residues. Germline CDR1 SGHVS, CDR2 FQNEAQ. CDR3 coding DNA: TGTGCCAGCAGCTTAGGGACACTTTCCTACGAGCAGTACTTC. This encodes CASSLGTLSYEQYF.

The chain couples TRBV19 to TRBJ1-2; a weak D match, TRBD1 (6 bases). This CDR3 is 15 amino acids long. In germline, CDR1 is LNHDA, CDR2 SQIVND (reference sequence). V dropped 3 bases and J dropped 7 bases, with 18 bases sitting between them. The CDR3 bases are TGTGCCAGTAGTATCCAGGGGCAGACGGGGTTTGGCTACACCTTC. This codes for CASSIQGQTGFGYTF.

In its sample, this clone was seen a few times. The chain couples TRBV7-2 to TRBJ1-5, with D hard to call. The V and J ends lost 2 bases and 4 bases respectively, with 6 bases between them. CDR1 and CDR2 from the germline V gene are SGHTA and FQGNSA. This CDR3 is 13 amino acids long. This CDR3 is CASSLSGNQPQHF. CDR3 DNA sequence: TGTGCCAGCAGCTTATCTGGGAATCAGCCCCAGCATTTT.

The chain combines TRBV11-3 with TRBJ1-1; unclear D gene. The CDR3 totals 13 residues. Germline V gene lookup returns CDR1 SGHNT and CDR2 YENEEA. Trimming pared 2 bases from V and 7 bases from J, leaving 11 bases between. In nucleotides, the CDR3 is TGTGCCAGCAGCTTAAACGGCGGGGTTGAAGCTTTCTTT. Amino acid sequence: CASSLNGGVEAFF.